The source of this T cell receptor (beta chain) is a study of blood T cell repertoires in COVID-19. Clones were sequenced by immunoSEQ multiplex PCR, and TCRdb holds only the in-frame ones, with some missing. The data contain around 180,000 clones, under 90% of them singletons. In this sample, this clone turned up once. CDR3 length: 15 residues. V lost 7 bases and J 1 base, leaving 16 bases between the germline ends. Germline CDR1 reads LNHDA; CDR2 reads SQIVND (reference sequence). The material sequenced was PBMCs or T cells enriched from blood (not recorded which). The chain links TRBV19 to TRBJ2-5; weak D call: TRBD1 (5 bases). This TCR was recovered from a man aged 45 to 65 who had recovered from COVID-19. The CDR3 region is CASKQGALSQETQYF. The CDR3, as DNA: TGTGCCAGTAAGCAAGGGGCCCTCAGCCAAGAGACCCAGTACTTC.